The 23 T cell receptor beta chains reported below all come from one sample, sequenced in a study of long-term antiretroviral therapy in people with HIV. They ran version v3.0 of the immunoSEQ assay at survey level. Measured with immunoSEQ multiplex PCR; TCRdb has only the in-frame clones, and not every one. The sample carries some 25,000 clones, more than 85% recorded once. This material consisted of unsorted PBMCs, taken 1.9 years after starting antiretroviral therapy. These receptors were obtained from a woman aged 25 to 39 with HIV.

The chain employs TRBV6-5 and TRBJ2-1, with a tentative D call TRBD1 (5 bases). The CDR3 is 14 amino acids. The germline V and J ends were trimmed by 5 bases and 11 bases, with 19 bases remaining between them. Germline lookup yields CDR1 MNHEY and CDR2 SVGAGI. The CDR3 DNA is TGTGCCAGCAGTCAATGGGGCGACACCCCGAAGCAGTTCTTC. This gives the protein CASSQWGDTPKQFF.

The genes are TRBV5-1 and TRBJ1-3, with D possibly being TRBD1 (6 bases). The CDR3 totals 14 residues. V was clipped by 4 bases and J by 2 bases, with 10 bases between them. Germline CDR1 reads SGHRS; CDR2 reads YFSETQ. The DNA for the CDR3 is TGCGCCAGCAGCCTCGGGACAACTGGAAACACCATATATTTT. Its translation: CASSLGTTGNTIYF.

This rearrangement joins TRBV19 to TRBJ2-7; 9 bases match TRBD1. Germline V gene sequence: CDR1 LNHDA, CDR2 SQIVND (reference sequence). Trimming removed 6 bases from V and 7 bases from J; junction bases left unmatched: 10. The CDR3 sequence is 14 residues long. In nucleotides, the CDR3 is TGTGCCAGTAGCAACAGGGGGCTTTCGGGTGAGCAGTACTTC. Amino acids: CASSNRGLSGEQYF.

This rearrangement joins TRBV5-1 to TRBJ2-6; 10 bases fit TRBD2. The CDR3 has 19 amino acids. The germline V gene has CDR1 SGHRS and CDR2 YFSETQ. Trimming took 2 bases from V and 3 from J; bases not matched to a gene: 11. The DNA for the CDR3 is TGCGCCAGCAGCTTCCACCGAGCGGGGGGGCCCCTTGGGGCCAACGTCCTGACTTTC. Its protein is CASSFHRAGGPLGANVLTF.

The V gene is TRBV5-6, the J gene TRBJ1-2; TRBD1 might be the D (6 bases). The CDR3 length is 14 residues. V was pared by 4 bases and J by 4 bases, with 14 bases between. CDR1 is SGHDT, CDR2 YYEEEE, per germline. The CDR3 here is CASSQYRVGYGYTF. The DNA of the CDR3 is TGTGCCAGCAGCCAGTACAGGGTGGGCTATGGCTACACCTTC. Supplemented by reference TRBV5-6 and TRBJ1-2, the full variable domain reads DAGVTQSPTHLIKTRGQQVTLRCSPKSGHDTVSWYQQALGQGPQFIFQYYEEEERQRGNFPDRFSGHQFPNYSSELNVNALLLGDSALYLCASSQYRVGYGYTFGSGTRLTVV.

The chain links TRBV29-1 to TRBJ1-1; D unclear. Germline V gives CDR1 SQVTM, CDR2 ANQGSEA. Trimming stripped 1 base from V and 1 base from J, with 4 bases between. There are 12 residues in the CDR3. The CDR3 sequence: CSVEGRNTEAFF. The DNA for the CDR3 is TGCAGCGTTGAAGGGCGGAACACTGAAGCTTTCTTT.

The rearrangement uses TRBV25-1 and TRBJ1-6, with D possibly matching TRBD1 (5 bases). The length of the CDR3 is 14 residues. V lost 1 base, J lost 9 bases, and 10 bases lay in between. From germline, CDR1 is MGHDK and CDR2 SYGVNS. The CDR3 DNA sequence: TGTGCCAGCAGTGAATCCCAGGGTCGTTCACCCCTCCACTTT. This sequence encodes CASSESQGRSPLHF.

The chain has TRBV5-1 and TRBJ1-4, with D maybe TRBD1 (5 bases). There are 15 residues in the CDR3. Germline V gene lookup returns CDR1 SGHRS and CDR2 YFSETQ. Deletions cut 2 bases from V and 5 bases from J, with 13 bases between. CDR3 sequence (DNA): TGCGCCAGCAGCTTAGGTTCGGCAGGGAATGAAAAACTGTTTTTT. Translation: CASSLGSAGNEKLFF. The complete variable domain, with remaining parts taken from reference TRBV5-1 and TRBJ1-4, reads KAGVTQTPRYLIKTRGQQVTLSCSPISGHRSVSWYQQTPGQGLQFLFEYFSETQRNKGNFPGRFSGRQFSNSRSEMNVSTLELGDSALYLCASSLGSAGNEKLFFGSGTQLSVL.

The chain employs TRBV6-6 and TRBJ1-3; D gene uncertain. The germline V gene encodes CDR1 MNHNY and CDR2 SVGAGI (reference sequence). CDR3 length equals 16 residues. The germline V and J ends were trimmed by 0 bases and 0 bases, with 9 bases remaining between them. DNA of the CDR3: TGTGCCAGCAGTTACTCGAGGTCAGGCTCTGGAAACACCATATATTTT. Its translation is CASSYSRSGSGNTIYF.

A word on this clone: Mismatch with germline at one junction end may stem from a read error. The chain links TRBV7-9 to TRBJ1-1; D not resolved. Germline values: CDR1 SEHNR, CDR2 FQNEAQ (reference sequence). The CDR3 runs to 15 residues. The chain's CDR3 is CASSLDGGLNTEALF. The CDR3 coding sequence is TGTGCCAGCAGCTTAGATGGCGGATTGAACACTGAAGCTCTCTTT.

V usage is TRBV5-1 and J usage is TRBJ1-6, with 8 positions matching TRBD1. The CDR3 consists of 16 residues. CDR1 is SGHRS and CDR2 is YFSETQ in the germline V gene. V shed 4 bases and J 7 bases; nucleotides not matched to a gene: 10. CDR3 residues: CASSARGLGPNSPLHF. CDR3 bases: TGCGCCAGCAGCGCCAGGGGGCTCGGCCCAAATTCACCCCTCCACTTT.

Turning to this clone: The junction differs from germline at one of its ends, possibly a read error. The chain recombines TRBV18 with TRBJ1-4, with D perhaps TRBD1 (5 bases). CDR1 and CDR2 (germline): KGHSH, LQKENI. This CDR3 spans 14 amino acids. This CDR3 reads CTSSPGGSNEKLFF. Here the CDR3 DNA reads TGTACCAGCTCACCCGGGGGAAGTAATGAAAAACTGTTTTTT.

The chain combines TRBV6-6 with TRBJ1-3; D remains ambiguous. CDR3 length: 15 amino acids. Germline V CDR1 and CDR2: MNHNY, SVGAGI (reference sequence). Trimming took off 5 bases at V and 0 bases at J, with 11 bases between the two ends. The CDR3 is CASSKDGSSGNTIYF. Here the CDR3 DNA reads TGTGCCAGCAGTAAGGACGGGTCCTCTGGAAACACCATATATTTT.

This chain connects TRBV2 to TRBJ1-1; 10 positions agree with TRBD1. J lost 5 bases, V lost 5 bases, and 5 bases had no gene match. This CDR3 is 14 amino acids long. Germline loops: CDR1 SNHLY, CDR2 FYNNEI. CDR3 nucleotides: TGTGCCAGCAGTCTGGACAGGGGGGGGACTGAAGCTTTCTTT. It yields the protein CASSLDRGGTEAFF.

V gene TRBV10-1 combines with J gene TRBJ2-7; D remains unclear. Germline V gives CDR1 WNHNN, CDR2 SYGVQD (reference sequence). The CDR3 is made up of 11 amino acids. V gave up 6 bases and J gave up 0 bases, with 3 bases separating them. CDR3 nucleotides: TGCGCCAGCAGGGACTCCTACGAGCAGTACGTC. It is translated as CASRDSYEQYV.

The chain carries TRBV4-1 and TRBJ2-7; 7 bases are a match to TRBD1. The CDR3 consists of 16 residues. The J segment lost 0 bases and the V segment lost 3 bases, leaving 8 bases of the junction unmatched. Germline loops: CDR1 MGHRA, CDR2 YSYEKL. The CDR3 nucleotides are TGCGCCAGCAGCCAGTCAACAGGGGACAACTCCTACGAGCAGTACGTC. This gives the protein CASSQSTGDNSYEQYV.

The genes are TRBV28 and TRBJ2-7; D might be TRBD1 or TRBD2, each matching 5 bases. Trimming removed 5 bases from V and 1 base from J, with 18 bases in between. Germline assignment: CDR1 MDHEN and CDR2 SYDVKM. The CDR3 has 16 amino acids. In nucleotides, the CDR3 is TGTGCCAGCAGTAGGGTAGAGGGGTCGGGGTCCTACGAGCAGTACTTC. Translated, it gives CASSRVEGSGSYEQYF.

The V and J genes are TRBV29-1 and TRBJ1-1; no firm D call. V gave up 8 bases and J gave up 0 bases, with 7 bases separating them. CDR1 is SQVTM, CDR2 ANQGSEA, per germline. This CDR3 comprises 11 residues. The CDR3, as DNA: TGCAGCTCTTGGATGAACACTGAAGCTTTCTTT. Amino acids: CSSWMNTEAFF.

This chain joins TRBV14 and TRBJ2-1; D is possibly TRBD1 or TRBD2 (5 bases each). V lost 4 bases and J 5 bases, leaving 18 bases between the germline ends. The CDR3 is 16 amino acids. Germline V CDR1 and CDR2: SGHDN, FVKESK. CDR3 DNA: TGTGCCAGCAGCCCGATAACCGGGACGTACAACAATGAGCAGTTCTTC. Protein sequence: CASSPITGTYNNEQFF.

The genes are TRBV7-9 and TRBJ1-2; D gene uncertain. CDR3 length: 14 amino acids. Germline V CDR1 and CDR2: SEHNR, FQNEAQ (reference sequence). The ends were cut back, 0 bases at V and 3 bases at J, with 8 bases in the middle. The CDR3 DNA follows: TGTGCCAGCAGCTTAGCCCCGGTGGACTATGGCTACACCTTC. It yields the protein CASSLAPVDYGYTF. The full variable domain, its missing parts supplied by reference TRBV7-9 and TRBJ1-2, is DTGVSQNPRHKITKRGQNVTFRCDPISEHNRLYWYRQTLGQGPEFLTYFQNEAQLEKSRLLSDRFSAERPKGSFSTLEIQRTEQGDSAMYLCASSLAPVDYGYTFGSGTRLTVV.

The chain links TRBV2 to TRBJ1-4; 10 bases line up with TRBD1. The V gene's germline CDR1 is SNHLY and CDR2 FYNNEI. The CDR3 contains 15 residues. V shed 6 bases and J 3 bases; nucleotides not matched to a gene: 4. The CDR3 DNA is TGTGCCAGCAGGGGGACAGGGGTGGCTAATGAAAAACTGTTTTTT. Amino acids: CASRGTGVANEKLFF. The whole variable domain, remainder taken from reference TRBV2 and TRBJ1-4, is EPEVTQTPSHQVTQMGQEVILRCVPISNHLYFYWYRQILGQKVEFLVSFYNNEISEKSEIFDDQFSVERPDGSNFTLKIRSTKLEDSAMYFCASRGTGVANEKLFFGSGTQLSVL.

This clone was observed a few times. V gene TRBV6-6 combines with J gene TRBJ1-2; D is unclear. The CDR3 sequence is 14 residues long. The V gene lost 0 bases and the J gene lost 7 bases, with 12 bases spanning the gap. Per the germline V gene, CDR1 is MNHNY and CDR2 is SVGAGI (reference sequence). The CDR3 loop is CASSYSLVPTGYTF. The CDR3 nucleotides are TGTGCCAGCAGTTACTCCTTGGTTCCCACTGGCTACACCTTC.

Comment on this clone: At one boundary the junction diverges from the germline segment, which might be a read error. The chain is built from TRBV19 and TRBJ1-2; D remains ambiguous. CDR1 and CDR2 from the germline V gene are LNHDA and SQIVND (reference sequence). CDR3 length: 14 residues. The CDR3 region is CASSIPSSTYSYTF. The CDR3 region has the DNA TGTGCCAGTAGTATACCCAGTTCTACCTATAGCTACACCTTC.